This T cell receptor beta chain was profiled in a study of regulatory T cells in long-lasting Graves disease. Time point noted: newly diagnosed GD, antithyroid drugs for less than 3 months. RNA extracted from PBMCs served as the sequencing template. The CDR3 extends over 10 amino acids. The ends were cut back, 2 bases at V and 9 bases at J, with 3 bases in the middle. Germline lookup yields CDR1 SGHKS and CDR2 YYEKEE (reference sequence). As concerns this clonotype: A much more abundant neighbour one base away suggests this may be a read error.

Through Arm-PCR of CDR3 regions and iRepertoire HTBI primers, TCR beta libraries were built. TCRdb re-derived calls from the multiplex PCR reads in MiXCR, one entry per CDR3 protein. The sample contains some 560,000 distinct CDR3 sequences, 15% to 20% of which appear only once. The sample also formed part of further work on T cells in Graves' hyperthyroidism and ophthalmopathy. That investigation notes: Using the HTBI primer set, a first-round RT-PCR was run on the TCR CDR3.

The receptor was isolated from a middle-aged woman with Graves disease. The rearrangement uses TRBV5-5 and TRBJ1-5, with D unclear. Sequenced here: peripheral blood mononuclear cells (PBMCs), sampled at new diagnosis, from a patient treated with antithyroid drugs. CDR3 sequence (DNA): TGTGCCAGCAGCTTAGGGCCCCAGCATTTT. Translating it yields CASSLGPQHF.